This T cell receptor (beta chain) was recovered during a study of regulatory dendritic cells for organ transplantation (TCRdb year 2017). Turning to the overall study: To make regulatory dendritic cells, monocytes were cultured with vitamin D3 on days 0 and 4, plus IL-10 on day 4. Before and after allostimulation with regulatory or mature dendritic cells, TCRbeta repertoires were sequenced from sorted naive and memory CD4+ and CD8+ T cells. On day 6, LPS was added to the DC cultures to test how the DCs responded to a strong maturation-inducing agent. On the study overall, not on this receptor specifically: The authors pointed out considerable heterogeneity between individuals in the alloreactive memory CD8+ T cell pool, and only a couple of subjects were sequenced. The repertoires of naive CD4+ and CD8+ T cells were highly diverse, while memory cell repertoires were less diverse, with memory CD8+ cells being the most oligoclonal. Expansion of memory CD8+ clones was induced by allostimulation in both subjects, but more limited expansion appeared to be induced by regulatory dendritic cells than by mature dendritic cells. Among the resting subsets, the most alloreactive TCR clonotypes were found in memory CD8+ T cells.

Sorted T cell subsets were CFSE-labeled and co-cultured for 4 to 5 days with allogeneic regulatory or mature dendritic cells at a 1:10 DC:T ratio. FACS was used to sort CD4+ or CD8+ cells into naive T cells (CD45RA+) and memory T cells (CD45RO+). A couple of healthy control subjects provided the T cells used for TCR sequencing. The Qiagen DNeasy Blood & Tissue Kit was used for extraction of genomic DNA. Here V drops 6 bases and J drops 8 bases, and the junction holds 10 bases not matched to any gene. The CDR3 measures 16 amino acids from cysteine to phenylalanine. Just CDR3 DNA is preserved here, 48 bases in frame from base 1. The germline V gene specifies SGHVS as CDR1 and FQNEAQ as CDR2. A few counts support this clone. The specificity of this receptor is unknown. No base-level quality is on record; no much larger clone is a single base apart. TCRbeta CDR3 regions were amplified by multiplexed two-step PCR using Vbeta-specific forward primers and Jbeta-specific reverse primers. The TCRbeta libraries were sequenced on an Illumina instrument via the immunoSEQ service. In the authors' own workflow: IMGT annotation was used to assign V, D and J genes, and synthetic CDR3 analogues were used to correct the counts for multiplex PCR bias. The immunoSEQ Analyzer calculated repertoire clonality as one minus the normalized Shannon entropy. Whether a clone counted as expanded was decided by Fisher's exact test with Benjamini-Hochberg false discovery rate control and a two-tailed cutoff of P<0.01. TCRdb mirrors the immuneACCESS table, restricted to in-frame sequences. Some clones are absent from its copies; in checked studies, under half trace to an unresolved V gene, and the reason for the others is unknown. Clonal size and the V and J genes are those of that table, whereas D and trimming came from the DNA. The sample has about 20,000 clones on record, approximately 80% of them singletons. Roughly 3% of the sample lies in the top ten.

The rearrangement combines TRBV7-8 with TRBJ2-1; a stretch of 13 junction bases matches TRBD2. Sequences were obtained from memory CD4+ T cells from blood cultured with regulatory dendritic cells. What this sample's cell subset or site label stands for: CD45RO+ memory T cells. This TCR derives from a human donor in good health. The CDR3 protein sequence reads: CASSRQGTSGVYEQFF. The nucleotides read TGTGCCAGCAGTCGACAAGGGACTAGCGGGGTCTATGAGCAGTTCTTC.